This T cell receptor beta chain derives from a study of Ad26.COV2.S vaccination and SARS-CoV-2 variants. Study as a whole: Into the muscle, Ad26.COV2.S was dosed once or twice, 56 days apart.

Germline CDR1 LNHDA, CDR2 SQIVND (reference sequence). This CDR3 contains 15 residues. The V and J ends lost 8 bases and 0 bases respectively, with 14 bases between them. Profiling relied on immunoSEQ multiplex PCR, and the TCRdb table lists in-frame clones only, not all of them. The sample carries about 400,000 clones, 89% recorded once. Treatment reported: roughly 20 received Ad26.COV2.S at low or high dose, single or two shots; 5 received placebo; per-sample allocation not given. Day 63 following the first vaccine or placebo injection was when the samples were taken. The sample here was peripheral blood, taken in a trial of Ad26.COV2.S vaccine versus placebo. The chain carries TRBV19 and TRBJ1-3; D is uncertain. This receptor was taken from a person aged 18-65 years who received the Ad26.COV2.S COVID-19 vaccine or a placebo. In nucleotides, the CDR3 is TGTGCCAGTTATCACGGCTCCAACTCTGGAAACACCATATATTTT. It codes for CASYHGSNSGNTIYF.